This T cell receptor beta chain comes out of a study of T cell repertoires in cytomegalovirus infection. Study-wide results and caveats: There were HLA-C-restricted CMV-specific TCR beta clonotypes dominating the ex vivo response.

Germline-derived CDR1 and CDR2 are SGHAT and FQNNGV. The CDR3 sequence is 16 residues long. V was cut by 0 bases and J by 0 bases, with 8 bases left in between. TCRdb re-called the reads through MiXCR, storing one row per CDR3 protein. This table holds 500,000 or so distinct CDR3 sequences, 15% to 20% found once. This clonotype was picked up many times. Its antigen is unidentified. The V call is TRBV11-2, the J call TRBJ2-2; unclear D gene. The receptor was isolated from a human donor in good health (CMV status not recorded). Some clones in this sample may be carry-over from other donors' samples. Sequenced input: CD8+ T cells from PBMCs. CDR3 nucleotides: TGTGCCAGCAGCTTAGATATTGGAACGAACACCGGGGAGCTGTTTTTT. This gives the protein CASSLDIGTNTGELFF. Combining the CDR3 with reference TRBV11-2 and TRBJ2-2 gives the whole variable domain EAGVAQSPRYKIIEKRQSVAFWCNPISGHATLYWYQQILGQGPKLLIQFQNNGVVDDSQLPKDRFSAERLKGVDSTLKIQPAKLEDSAVYLCASSLDIGTNTGELFFGEGSRLTVL.